This T cell receptor beta chain originates from a study of response to subunit inactivated influenza vaccine. Notes on the study in general: Authors suggested each seasonal influenza vaccination recruits few new T cells.

TCRdb reprocessed the RT-PCR reads with MiXCR, giving one entry per CDR3 protein. The table includes roughly 170,000 distinct CDR3 sequences, about 9.3% detected once. This CDR3 comprises 10 residues. CDR1 is SQVTM, CDR2 ANQGSEA, per germline. V dropped 1 base and J dropped 7 bases, with 4 bases sitting between them. This clonotype was detected only a few times. The target antigen is unknown. The sequenced sample was non-naive T cells sorted from PBMCs, obtained on the day of vaccination. This receptor was taken from a man over 45 who received an inactivated influenza vaccine. V gene TRBV29-1 combines with J gene TRBJ2-5; D remains ambiguous. The CDR3 spells CSVEAATQYF. CDR3 sequence (DNA): TGCAGCGTTGAAGCAGCGACCCAGTACTTC.